These T cell receptor beta chains were read from a single sample in a study of cytomegalovirus exposure and HLA in healthy donors. Clones were sequenced by immunoSEQ multiplex PCR, and TCRdb holds only the in-frame ones, with some missing. Of more than 100,000 clones in the sample, around nine tenths are singletons; the top ten hold under 6.5%. The sample comprised PBMCs. The receptors shown here come from a woman younger than 45 in good health and CMV-seronegative. The CDR3 runs from the conserved cysteine through the conserved F or W. Rows give clone size only sometimes, using once, few, many, or a class for an expanded clone.

v_gene	len	abundance	j_gene	CDR3aa
TRBV7-8	18	NA	TRBJ2-7	CASSTRPPFGQASYEQYF
TRBV5-1	17	NA	TRBJ2-2	CASSLAVTGTNTGELFF
TRBV30	13	NA	TRBJ1-1	CAWDRVGGTEAFF
TRBV19	15	NA	TRBJ2-4	CASSHGGRAKNIQYF
TRBV28	14	NA	TRBJ2-7	CASSLVGNRNEQYF
TRBV5-1	16	NA	TRBJ2-2	CASSFSGGASTGELFF
TRBV18	15	NA	TRBJ1-2	CASSPPTRESYGYTF
TRBV9	15	NA	TRBJ2-1	CASSVLAGSYNEQFF
TRBV28	15	NA	TRBJ2-5	CASSGPGSFQETQYF
TRBV7-2	14	NA	TRBJ2-4	CASSLGGTKNIQYF
TRBV30	16	NA	TRBJ1-2	CAWRSRGRRESDGYTF
TRBV5-4	16	NA	TRBJ1-2	CASSLFGFILNYGYTF
TRBV28	16	NA	TRBJ1-1	CASSLLGGRSNTEAFF
TRBV11-1	13	NA	TRBJ2-7	CASSSPLSYEQYF
TRBV7-9	13	NA	TRBJ2-7	CASTAKAGGEQYF
TRBV6-1	13	few	TRBJ2-1	CASGQGWIHEQFF
TRBV19	14	few	TRBJ2-7	CARPYRGTSYEQYF
TRBV9	15	few	TRBJ2-1	CASSAASGTYNEQFF
TRBV27	18	NA	TRBJ1-4	CASSLRGIGVSTNEKLFF
TRBV2	13	once	TRBJ1-1	CASSEQGITEAFF
TRBV2	14	NA	TRBJ2-5	CASSERSGGETQYF
TRBV19	15	few	TRBJ1-5	CASSITDYSNQPQHF
TRBV5-1	15	NA	TRBJ2-3	CASSLVQGRTDTQYF
TRBV5-6	14	NA	TRBJ2-1	CASSEQGFYNEQFF
TRBV28	20	NA	TRBJ2-7	CASSWRLAGGAGGPNYEQYF
TRBV19	17	NA	TRBJ1-1	CASSPPLSGQLNTEAFF
TRBV28	15	NA	TRBJ1-4	CASGRGVWDNEKLFF
TRBV19	15	NA	TRBJ2-3	CASSITGGFPDTQYF
TRBV7-6	14	NA	TRBJ2-7	CASSPAGGGYEQYF
TRBV7-9	15	NA	TRBJ1-2	CASSLGDRSNYGYTF
TRBV7-9	14	NA	TRBJ2-1	CASSGGGSRNEQFF
TRBV18	15	NA	TRBJ2-3	CASSTLEHNTDTQYF
TRBV5-6	13	NA	TRBJ1-2	CASSLEGLYGYTF
TRBV18	18	NA	TRBJ2-1	CASSPRYRGFTEPNEQFF
TRBV7-9	15	NA	TRBJ2-7	CASSLGRGISYEQYF
TRBV6-5	15	NA	TRBJ2-7	CASSYSAASSYEQYF
TRBV5-1	14	NA	TRBJ2-7	CASSRGDTSYEQYF
TRBV5-4	14	NA	TRBJ2-4	CASSLGASGGARYF
TRBV7-9	15	NA	TRBJ1-1	CASSFTGKGNTEAFF